This T cell receptor (beta chain) was retrieved from a study of shared clonotypes between healthy human individuals. The table came from immunoSEQ multiplex PCR; TCRdb's copy has only in-frame clones and leaves some out. The sample lists some 500,000 clones, about 96% occurring once. Trimming cost V 2 bases and J 4 bases, with 20 bases left between them. This CDR3 is built from 17 residues. Germline CDR1 MDHEN, CDR2 SYDVKM. The clonotype originates from a woman in her 30s in good health. This chain uses TRBV28 with TRBJ1-2; D might be TRBD1 (5 bases). Sequencing was carried out using naive CD4+ T cells sorted from blood. Documented subset: CD45RA+ positively selected. The CDR3 DNA reads as TGTGCCAGCAGTTTAAAGGGCAGGGTAAAGAATCGCTATGGCTACACCTTC. Protein sequence: CASSLKGRVKNRYGYTF.